The 22 T cell receptor beta chains presented below share a single source sample, sequenced in a study of blood T cell repertoires in COVID-19. The repertoire was sequenced with immunoSEQ multiplex PCR; TCRdb's copy has only in-frame clones and lacks some. The table lists under 250,000 clones, approximately 84% of them singletons. Sequences were obtained from peripheral blood. The receptors here all came from a man aged 50 to 59 with COVID-19, enrolled during active disease.

This chain links TRBV23-1 with TRBJ1-2; 8 bases are shared with TRBD1. TRBV23-1 qualifies as an ORF whose function is uncertain. Trimming cost V 0 bases and J 8 bases; bases outside gene matches: 11. The CDR3 has 16 residues. The CDR3 DNA follows: TGCGCCAGCAGTCAATCTCGTTTGCCGACAGGGGACGGCTACACCTTC. This sequence encodes CASSQSRLPTGDGYTF.

This rearrangement joins TRBV3-1 (or the pseudogene TRBV3-2) to TRBJ1-2; perhaps TRBD1 as D (5 bases). Trimming shortened V by 1 base and J by 3 bases, and 9 bases separated the two germline ends. There are 14 residues in the CDR3. Germline loops: CDR1 LGHDT, CDR2 YNNKEL (reference sequence). DNA of the CDR3: TGTGCCAGCAGCCAAGGACAGTTCTACTATGGCTACACCTTC. It is translated as CASSQGQFYYGYTF.

This rearrangement joins TRBV5-1 to TRBJ1-1; TRBD1 matches at 9 bases. Germline-derived CDR1 and CDR2 are SGHRS and YFSETQ. The CDR3 runs to 14 residues. The V segment lost 1 base and the J segment 7 bases; nucleotides outside the gene matches: 5. CDR3 region: CASSLTGGGDEAFF. In DNA, the CDR3 is TGCGCCAGCAGCTTGACAGGGGGCGGAGATGAAGCTTTCTTT.

The gene calls are TRBV6-2 or TRBV6-3 and TRBJ2-1; 8 bases agree with TRBD2. The CDR3 loop spans 14 amino acids. The J segment lost 8 bases and the V segment lost 6 bases, leaving 9 bases of the junction unmatched. Germline assignment: CDR1 MNHEY and CDR2 SVGEGT. Here the CDR3 DNA reads TGTGCCAGCAGCCCACAGACGGGAGGGGATGAGCAGTTCTTC. This encodes CASSPQTGGDEQFF.

The count of this clone is one. This chain links TRBV5-1 with TRBJ2-4; D perhaps matches TRBD1 (6 bases). V lost 4 bases, J lost 9 bases, and 20 bases lay in between. CDR3 length: 15 amino acids. The V gene's germline CDR1 is SGHRS and CDR2 YFSETQ. The CDR3 DNA follows: TGCGCCAGCAGCCTGCAGGACAGAGGGTCGGTCATTCAGTACTTC. Amino acid sequence: CASSLQDRGSVIQYF.

This sequence joins TRBV5-1 and TRBJ2-5; D is perhaps TRBD2 (6 bases). The CDR3 is 16 residues long. From germline, CDR1 is SGHRS and CDR2 YFSETQ. V was clipped by 3 bases and J by 1 base, with 16 bases between them. The CDR3 nucleotides are TGCGCCAGCAGCTGGGCTGGTGGGGGAGGCCAAGAGACCCAGTACTTC. Its protein product is CASSWAGGGGQETQYF.

This clone was seen only a few times. The genes are TRBV3-1 (or the pseudogene TRBV3-2) and TRBJ1-2; no clear D. V lost 0 bases and J lost 8, with 13 bases in between. The V gene's germline CDR1 is LGHDT and CDR2 YNNKEL (reference sequence). The CDR3 contains 14 residues. The CDR3 nucleotides are TGTGCCAGCAGCCAAGATAACAGCCAAGGAGGCTACACCTTC. It translates to CASSQDNSQGGYTF.

The chain links TRBV21-1 to TRBJ2-3; TRBD2 was called by the table and not checked on the DNA. TRBV21-1 is marked as a pseudogene. CDR3 length equals 16 residues. CDR3 DNA sequence: TGTGCCAGCACCCCCCGAGGCCGGGGGTTCACAGATACGCAGTATTTT. It codes for CASTPRGRGFTDTQYF.

Only a few counts were recorded for this clone. The V call is TRBV29-1, the J call TRBJ2-1, with D perhaps matching TRBD1 (5 bases). The CDR3 contains 10 residues. Trimming cost V 6 bases and J 9 bases, with 9 bases left between them. From germline, CDR1 is SQVTM and CDR2 ANQGSEA. CDR3 sequence reads: CSVLGVEQFF. The CDR3 nucleotides read TGCAGCGTGCTAGGGGTTGAGCAGTTCTTC.

A word on this clone: The sample holds other DNA sequences that translate to the same CDR3. V is TRBV27 and J is TRBJ2-7, with 7 nucleotides matching TRBD1. The germline V gene encodes CDR1 MNHEY and CDR2 SMNVEV (reference sequence). The CDR3 has 15 residues. The J segment lost 0 bases and the V segment lost 4 bases, leaving 6 bases of the junction unmatched. CDR3 residues: CASSSLTGSSYEQYF. CDR3 DNA sequence: TGTGCCAGCAGTTCGCTGACAGGGAGCTCCTACGAGCAGTACTTC.

CDR3 amino acids: CASSLDRGLDEAFF. CDR3 coding DNA: TGTGCCAGTAGTTTGGACAGGGGGCTTGATGAAGCTTTCTTT. The chain uses TRBV19 and TRBJ1-1; TRBD1 aligns across 11 bases. The CDR3 sequence is 14 residues long. Germline V lookup: CDR1 LNHDA, CDR2 SQIVND (reference sequence). The J segment lost 7 bases and the V segment lost 5 bases, leaving 6 bases of the junction unmatched.

This sequence joins TRBV5-4 and TRBJ2-7; tentatively, D is TRBD1 (6 bases). With 0 bases removed from V and 3 bases from J, the gap between germline ends came to 13 bases. This CDR3 has 15 residues. The germline V gene encodes CDR1 SGHNT and CDR2 YYREEE (reference sequence). CDR3 nucleotide sequence: TGTGCCAGCAGCTTGGTGGGGCAGGGGAACTACGAGCAGTACTTC. This gives the protein CASSLVGQGNYEQYF.

The CDR3 region has the DNA TGTGCCAGCAGCGTGGACCCGCAGGGGAATGAGCAGTTCTTC. Its protein is CASSVDPQGNEQFF. This chain uses TRBV9 with TRBJ2-1; possible D gene TRBD1, 6 bases. The CDR3 covers 14 residues. V lost 2 bases to trimming and J lost 7 bases, with 13 bases between them. Germline lookup yields CDR1 SGDLS and CDR2 YYNGEE.

The V call is TRBV9, the J call TRBJ1-5; 7 bases are shared with TRBD1. The ends lost 4 bases at V and 3 bases at J; junction bases unmatched: 7. Looked up from germline, CDR1 is SGDLS and CDR2 is YYNGEE. CDR3 size: 15 residues. CDR3 DNA sequence: TGTGCCAGCAGCCTAGATCAGGGGGACAATCAGCCCCAGCATTTT. It specifies CASSLDQGDNQPQHF.

The CDR3 loop reads CASSLDGGREYTEAFF. The CDR3 DNA follows: TGTGCCAGCAGCTTGGATGGAGGACGGGAATACACTGAAGCTTTCTTT. The rearrangement joins TRBV5-5 to TRBJ1-1; the D is unclear. V lost 0 bases and J lost 3, with 15 bases in between. CDR1 and CDR2 (germline): SGHKS, YYEKEE (reference sequence). The CDR3 has 16 amino acids.

This chain links TRBV6-2 or TRBV6-3 with TRBJ1-5; D is possibly TRBD1 (6 bases). V lost 7 bases and J 9 bases, leaving 22 bases between the germline ends. Germline V lookup: CDR1 MNHEY, CDR2 SVGEGT. The CDR3 has 15 amino acids. CDR3 sequence reads: CASTPDGAQGRPQHF. In nucleotides, the CDR3 is TGTGCCAGCACCCCGGACGGGGCTCAGGGGAGGCCCCAGCATTTT.

The CDR3 coding sequence is TGTGCCAGCAGCGCTGGGGGCCCTAGCTCTGGGGCCAACGTCCTGACTTTC. This encodes CASSAGGPSSGANVLTF. The chain uses TRBV7-3 and TRBJ2-6; maybe TRBD1 (6 bases). Trimming stripped 5 bases from V and 0 bases from J, with 14 bases between. CDR3 length: 17 amino acids. Germline V CDR1 and CDR2: SGHTA, FQGTGA.

V gene TRBV6-5 combines with J gene TRBJ1-2; D possibly corresponds to TRBD1 (5 bases). V was pared by 1 base and J by 0 bases, with 9 bases between. This CDR3 comprises 15 residues. Germline assignment: CDR1 MNHEY and CDR2 SVGAGI. The CDR3 DNA follows: TGTGCCAGCAGTTACTTGACAGCCTCTAACTATGGCTACACCTTC. Translating it yields CASSYLTASNYGYTF.

Only one count was recorded for this clone. The chain recombines TRBV6-1 with TRBJ2-4, with D perhaps TRBD1 (6 bases). V was cut by 1 base and J by 3 bases, with 19 bases left in between. Germline CDR1 reads MNHNS; CDR2 reads SASEGT. The CDR3 totals 18 residues. The CDR3 nucleotides are TGTGCCAGCAGTGAAGAAGGGGGAACACTGCTTGGCAAAAACATTCAGTACTTC. This translates into CASSEEGGTLLGKNIQYF.

The rearrangement links TRBV5-4 to TRBJ2-2; D perhaps matches TRBD2 (5 bases). Trimming took 3 bases from V and 3 from J, leaving 18 bases between them. Germline values: CDR1 SGHNT, CDR2 YYREEE (reference sequence). The CDR3 loop spans 17 amino acids. CDR3 nucleotides: TGTGCCAGCAGCTCAGGACTGGCGGGTAACCACACCGGGGAGCTGTTTTTT. Translated, it gives CASSSGLAGNHTGELFF.

V usage is TRBV3-1 (or the pseudogene TRBV3-2) and J usage is TRBJ2-1; TRBD2 matches 8 bases. The CDR3 has 18 amino acids. J was trimmed by 0 bases and V by 0 bases; bases with no gene match: 7. Looked up from germline, CDR1 is LGHDT and CDR2 is YNNKEL (reference sequence). CDR3 sequence: CASSQDETGLVSYNEQFF. For the CDR3, the DNA is TGTGCCAGCAGCCAAGATGAAACGGGACTAGTCTCCTACAATGAGCAGTTCTTC.

This clone has only a few counts. This chain links TRBV7-9 with TRBJ2-7; 7 nucleotides align to TRBD1. Trimming removed 1 base from V and 3 bases from J; junction bases left unmatched: 6. This CDR3 comprises 15 residues. Looked up from germline, CDR1 is SEHNR and CDR2 is FQNEAQ (reference sequence). CDR3 amino acids: CASSLGQGIYYEQYF. CDR3 coding DNA: TGTGCCAGCAGCTTAGGACAGGGAATCTACTACGAGCAGTACTTC.